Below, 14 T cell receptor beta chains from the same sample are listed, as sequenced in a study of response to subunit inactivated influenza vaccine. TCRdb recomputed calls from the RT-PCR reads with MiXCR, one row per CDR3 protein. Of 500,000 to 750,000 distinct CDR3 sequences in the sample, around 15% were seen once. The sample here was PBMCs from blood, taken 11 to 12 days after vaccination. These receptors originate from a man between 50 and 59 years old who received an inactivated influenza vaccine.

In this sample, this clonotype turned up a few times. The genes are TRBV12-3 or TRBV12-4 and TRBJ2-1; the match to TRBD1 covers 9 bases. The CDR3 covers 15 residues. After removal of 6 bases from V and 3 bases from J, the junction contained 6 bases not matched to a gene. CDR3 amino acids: CASRSTGGFYNEQFF. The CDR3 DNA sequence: TGTGCCAGCAGATCTACAGGGGGCTTCTACAATGAGCAGTTCTTC.

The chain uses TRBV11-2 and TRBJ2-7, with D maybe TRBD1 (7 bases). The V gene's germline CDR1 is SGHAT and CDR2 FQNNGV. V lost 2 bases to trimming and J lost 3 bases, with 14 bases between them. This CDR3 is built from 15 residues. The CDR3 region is CASSLQGGLNYEQYF. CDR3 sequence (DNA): TGTGCCAGCAGCTTACAGGGGGGTCTGAACTACGAGCAGTACTTC.

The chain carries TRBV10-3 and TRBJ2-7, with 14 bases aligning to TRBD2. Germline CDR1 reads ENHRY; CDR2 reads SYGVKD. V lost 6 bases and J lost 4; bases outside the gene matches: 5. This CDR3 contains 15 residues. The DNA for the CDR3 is TGTGCCATCAGCATGGGACTAGCGGGAGTTTACGAGCAGTACTTC. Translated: CAISMGLAGVYEQYF.

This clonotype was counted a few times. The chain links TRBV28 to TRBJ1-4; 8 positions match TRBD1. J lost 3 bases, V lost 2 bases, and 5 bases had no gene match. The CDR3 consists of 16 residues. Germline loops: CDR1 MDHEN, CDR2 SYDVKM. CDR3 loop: CASSLADRGANEKLFF. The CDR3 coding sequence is TGTGCCAGCAGTTTAGCAGACAGGGGAGCTAATGAAAAACTGTTTTTT.

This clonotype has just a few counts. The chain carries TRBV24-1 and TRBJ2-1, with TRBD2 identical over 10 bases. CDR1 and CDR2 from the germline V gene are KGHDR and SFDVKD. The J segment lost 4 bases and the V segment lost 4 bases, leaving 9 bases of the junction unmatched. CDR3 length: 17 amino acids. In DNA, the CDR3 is TGTGCCACCAGTGACTCATTTCGAGCGGGGGGGTACAATGAGCAGTTCTTC. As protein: CATSDSFRAGGYNEQFF.

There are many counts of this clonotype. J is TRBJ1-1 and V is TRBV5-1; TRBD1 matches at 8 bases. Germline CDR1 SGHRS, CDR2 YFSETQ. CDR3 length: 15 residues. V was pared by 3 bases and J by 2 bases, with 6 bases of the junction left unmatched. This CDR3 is CASSWTGSDNTEAFF. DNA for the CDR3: TGCGCCAGCAGCTGGACAGGGAGTGATAACACTGAAGCTTTCTTT.

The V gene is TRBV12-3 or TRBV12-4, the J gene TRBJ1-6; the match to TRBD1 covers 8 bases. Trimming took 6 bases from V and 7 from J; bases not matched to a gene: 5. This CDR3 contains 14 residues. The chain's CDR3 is CASSRGQGNSPLHF. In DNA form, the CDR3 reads TGTGCCAGCAGCCGAGGACAGGGAAATTCACCCCTCCACTTT.

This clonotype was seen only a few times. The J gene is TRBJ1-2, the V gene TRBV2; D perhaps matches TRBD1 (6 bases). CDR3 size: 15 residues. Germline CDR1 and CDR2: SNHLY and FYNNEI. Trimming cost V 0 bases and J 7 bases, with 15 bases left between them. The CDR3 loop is CASSEAKLGALGYTF. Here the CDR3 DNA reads TGTGCCAGCAGTGAAGCGAAGTTGGGGGCGCTTGGCTACACCTTC.

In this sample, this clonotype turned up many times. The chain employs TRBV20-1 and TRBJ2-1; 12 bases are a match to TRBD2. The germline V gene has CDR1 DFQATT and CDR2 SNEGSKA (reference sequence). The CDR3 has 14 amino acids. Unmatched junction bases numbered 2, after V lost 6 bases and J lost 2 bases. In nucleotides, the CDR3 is TGCAGTGCCCGGACTAGCGGGGCCTACAATGAGCAGTTCTTC. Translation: CSARTSGAYNEQFF.

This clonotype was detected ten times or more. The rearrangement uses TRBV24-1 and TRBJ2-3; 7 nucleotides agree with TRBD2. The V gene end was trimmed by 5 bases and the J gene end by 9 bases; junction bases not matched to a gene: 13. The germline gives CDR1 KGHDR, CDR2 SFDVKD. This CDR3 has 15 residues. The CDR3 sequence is CATSGVAAGELTQYF. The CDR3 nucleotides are TGTGCCACCAGTGGGGTCGCGGCGGGAGAGTTGACGCAGTATTTT.

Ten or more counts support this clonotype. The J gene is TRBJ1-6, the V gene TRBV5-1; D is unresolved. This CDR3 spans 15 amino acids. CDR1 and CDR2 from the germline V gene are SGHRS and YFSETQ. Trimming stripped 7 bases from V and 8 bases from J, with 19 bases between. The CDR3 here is CASGRDTAAHSPLHF. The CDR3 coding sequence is TGCGCCAGCGGACGAGACACCGCCGCTCATTCACCCCTCCACTTT.

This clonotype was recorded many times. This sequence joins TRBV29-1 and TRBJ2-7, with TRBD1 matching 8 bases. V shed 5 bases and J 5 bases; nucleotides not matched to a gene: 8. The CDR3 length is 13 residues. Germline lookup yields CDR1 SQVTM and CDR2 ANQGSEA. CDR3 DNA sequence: TGCAGCGTTCAACCGGACAGGGTAGACGAGCAGTACTTC. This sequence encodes CSVQPDRVDEQYF.

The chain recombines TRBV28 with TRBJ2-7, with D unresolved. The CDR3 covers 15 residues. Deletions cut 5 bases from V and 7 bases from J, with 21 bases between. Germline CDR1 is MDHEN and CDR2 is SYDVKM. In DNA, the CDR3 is TGTGCCAGCAGTCAAGCCGCTCCATGGGGTGTAGAGCAGTACTTC. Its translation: CASSQAAPWGVEQYF.

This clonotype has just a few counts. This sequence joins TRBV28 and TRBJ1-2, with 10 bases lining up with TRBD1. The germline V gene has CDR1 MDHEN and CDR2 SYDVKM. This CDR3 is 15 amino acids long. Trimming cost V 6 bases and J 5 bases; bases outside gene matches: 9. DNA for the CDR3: TGTGCCAGCAGATCCGGGACAGGGGTTGGGTATGGCTACACCTTC. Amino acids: CASRSGTGVGYGYTF.